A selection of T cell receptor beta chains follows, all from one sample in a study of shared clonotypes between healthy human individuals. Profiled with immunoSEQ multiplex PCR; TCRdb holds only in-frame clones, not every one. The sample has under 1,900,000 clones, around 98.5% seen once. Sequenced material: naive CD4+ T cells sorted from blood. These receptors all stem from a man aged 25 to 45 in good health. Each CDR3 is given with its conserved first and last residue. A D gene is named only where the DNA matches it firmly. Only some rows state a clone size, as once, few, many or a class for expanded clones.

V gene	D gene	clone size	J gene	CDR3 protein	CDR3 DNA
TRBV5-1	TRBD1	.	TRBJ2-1	CASRFPGTASSYNEQFF	TGCGCCAGCAGATTCCCCGGGACAGCCAGCTCCTACAATGAGCAGTTCTTC
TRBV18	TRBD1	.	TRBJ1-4	CASSPPGQRDEKLFF	TGTGCCAGCTCACCACCGGGACAGCGGGACGAAAAACTGTTTTTT
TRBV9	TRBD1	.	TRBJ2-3	CASSVVGQGAADTQYF	TGTGCCAGCAGCGTAGTGGGACAGGGGGCTGCAGATACGCAGTATTTT
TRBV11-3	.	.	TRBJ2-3	CASSLVGDTQYF	TGTGCCAGCAGCTTAGTAGGCGATACGCAGTATTTT
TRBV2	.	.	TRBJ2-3	CASTRAYPTSTDTQYF	TGTGCCAGCACCCGGGCTTACCCTACTAGCACAGATACGCAGTATTTT
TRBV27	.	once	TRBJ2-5	CASSFQIQETQYF	TGTGCCAGCAGTTTCCAAATCCAAGAGACCCAGTACTTC
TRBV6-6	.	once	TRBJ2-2	CASSPQGTGELFF	TGTGCCAGCAGCCCACAGGGCACCGGGGAGCTGTTTTTT
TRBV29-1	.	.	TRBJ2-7	CSVEVGAGYEQYF	TGCAGCGTTGAGGTAGGGGCCGGGTACGAGCAGTACTTC
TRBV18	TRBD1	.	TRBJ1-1	CASSPQGGDTEAFF	TGTGCCAGCTCACCCCAAGGGGGCGACACTGAAGCTTTCTTT
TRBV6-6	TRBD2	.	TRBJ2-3	CASSRLAGIGTDTQYF	TGTGCCAGCAGCCGCTTAGCGGGAATTGGGACAGATACGCAGTATTTT
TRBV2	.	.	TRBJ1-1	CASSVGQHTEAFF	TGTGCCAGCAGTGTTGGACAGCACACTGAAGCTTTCTTT
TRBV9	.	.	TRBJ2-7	CASSVAGVVSEQYF	TGTGCCAGCAGCGTAGCTGGGGTGGTTAGCGAGCAGTACTTC
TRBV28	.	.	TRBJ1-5	CASISYEQPQHF	TGTGCCAGCATTTCGTATGAGCAGCCCCAGCATTTT
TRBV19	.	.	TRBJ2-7	CASSADSYEQYF	TGTGCCAGTAGTGCGGACAGCTACGAGCAGTACTTC
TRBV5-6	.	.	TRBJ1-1	CASSLGGLAFF	TGTGCCAGCAGCTTGGGAGGGTTGGCTTTCTTT
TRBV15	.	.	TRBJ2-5	CATSIKGTQYF	TGTGCCACCAGCATAAAAGGGACCCAGTACTTC
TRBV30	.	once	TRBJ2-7	CAWAAGRRSYEQYF	TGTGCCTGGGCCGCCGGACGCCGCTCCTACGAGCAGTACTTC
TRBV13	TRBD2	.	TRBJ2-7	CASSLGLAAYEQYF	TGTGCCAGCAGCTTGGGACTAGCCGCCTACGAGCAGTACTTC
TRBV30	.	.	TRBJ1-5	CAWSAGTGTNQPQHF	TGTGCCTGGAGCGCCGGAACAGGGACAAATCAGCCCCAGCATTTT
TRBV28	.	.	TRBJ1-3	CASRGTSGNTIYF	TGTGCCAGCAGAGGGACCTCTGGAAACACCATATATTTT
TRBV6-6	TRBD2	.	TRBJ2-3	CASRDRLAGGTDTQYF	TGTGCCAGCAGGGACAGACTAGCGGGAGGCACAGATACGCAGTATTTT
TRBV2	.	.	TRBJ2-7	CASSLSSWQYF	TGTGCCAGCAGTCTCTCGTCCTGGCAGTACTTC
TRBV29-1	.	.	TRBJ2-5	CSGGEQETQYF	TGCAGCGGAGGGGAACAGGAGACCCAGTACTTC
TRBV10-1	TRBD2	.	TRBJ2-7	CASSESPGGTTYEQYF	TGCGCCAGCAGTGAGTCTCCCGGGGGGACTACCTACGAGCAGTACTTC
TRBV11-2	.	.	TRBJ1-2	CASTSPRGHPRGYTF	TGTGCCAGCACCTCTCCCCGGGGACACCCTCGTGGCTACACCTTC
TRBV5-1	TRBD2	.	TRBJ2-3	CASHGTSGADTQYF	TGCGCCAGCCACGGGACTAGCGGGGCAGATACGCAGTATTTT
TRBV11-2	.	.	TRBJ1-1	CASSSRPLLMNTEAFF	TGTGCCAGCAGCTCACGACCACTATTAATGAACACTGAAGCTTTCTTT
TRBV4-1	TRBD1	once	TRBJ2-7	CASSQGQGGTYEQYF	TGCGCCAGCAGCCAAGGACAGGGTGGAACCTACGAGCAGTACTTC
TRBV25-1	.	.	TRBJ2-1	CASSGDRERIYNEQFF	TGTGCCAGCAGTGGGGACCGGGAGAGAATCTACAATGAGCAGTTCTTC
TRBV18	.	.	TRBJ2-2	CASSPPTDTGELFF	TGTGCCAGCTCCCCCCCGACAGACACCGGGGAGCTGTTTTTT
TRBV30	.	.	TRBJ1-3	CAWTGGLSGNTIYF	TGTGCCTGGACGGGGGGTCTCTCTGGAAACACCATATATTTT
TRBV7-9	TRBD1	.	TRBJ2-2	CASRFNPGTGYTGELFF	TGTGCCAGCAGATTTAATCCCGGGACAGGTTACACCGGGGAGCTGTTTTTT
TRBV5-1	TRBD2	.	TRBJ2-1	CASSSLAGGPYEQFF	TGCGCCAGCAGCTCACTAGCGGGAGGGCCTTATGAGCAGTTCTTC
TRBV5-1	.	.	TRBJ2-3	CASKSLAAITDTQYF	TGCGCCAGCAAGTCCCTAGCTGCTATCACAGATACGCAGTATTTT
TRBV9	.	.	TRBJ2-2	CASSVVDWAYAGELFF	TGTGCCAGCAGCGTAGTAGATTGGGCGTACGCCGGGGAGCTGTTTTTT
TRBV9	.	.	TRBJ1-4	CASSVGPSVNEKLFF	TGTGCCAGCAGCGTAGGGCCGTCCGTTAATGAAAAACTGTTTTTT
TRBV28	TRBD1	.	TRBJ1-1	CASRKRQGQVNTEAFF	TGTGCCAGCAGAAAAAGACAGGGCCAGGTGAACACTGAAGCTTTCTTT
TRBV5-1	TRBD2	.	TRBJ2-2	CASSLAGLAGDTGELFF	TGCGCCAGCAGCTTGGCCGGACTAGCGGGAGACACCGGGGAGCTGTTTTTT
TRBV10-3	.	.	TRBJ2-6	CATEDSGANVLTF	TGTGCCACGGAAGACTCTGGGGCCAACGTCCTGACTTTC
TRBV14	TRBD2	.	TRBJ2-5	CASSQKSWYGTRHQETQYF	TGTGCCAGCAGCCAAAAGAGTTGGTATGGGACTAGACACCAAGAGACCCAGTACTTC
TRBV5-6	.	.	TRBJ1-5	CASSLGRVGQPQHF	TGTGCCAGCAGCTTGGGCAGGGTGGGCCAGCCCCAGCATTTT
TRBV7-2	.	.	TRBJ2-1	CASSPDRSPPYNEQFF	TGTGCCAGCAGCCCCGACCGGTCTCCTCCTTACAATGAGCAGTTCTTC
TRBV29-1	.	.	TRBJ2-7	CSVGFGLASIDEQYF	TGCAGCGTTGGGTTCGGTCTAGCGTCAATCGACGAGCAGTACTTC
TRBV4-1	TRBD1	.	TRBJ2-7	CASSHPDRDGHEQYF	TGCGCCAGCAGCCACCCGGACAGGGATGGCCACGAGCAGTACTTC
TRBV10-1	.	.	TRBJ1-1	CASSEGPMNTEAFF	TGCGCCAGCAGTGAGGGCCCCATGAACACTGAAGCTTTCTTT
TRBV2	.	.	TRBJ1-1	CASSPPEKANTEAFF	TGTGCCAGCAGTCCCCCTGAAAAGGCGAACACTGAAGCTTTCTTT
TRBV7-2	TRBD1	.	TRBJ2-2	CASSADRVGTGELFF	TGTGCCAGCAGCGCCGACAGGGTAGGAACCGGGGAGCTGTTTTTT
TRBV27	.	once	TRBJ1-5	CASSHTATGVGQPQHF	TGTGCCAGCAGTCATACAGCGACCGGGGTTGGTCAGCCCCAGCATTTT
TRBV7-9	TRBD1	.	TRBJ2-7	CASRGAPRQGSYEQYF	TGTGCCAGCCGCGGGGCCCCAAGACAGGGGTCCTACGAGCAGTACTTC
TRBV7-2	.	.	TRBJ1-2	CASNLMSDVNYGYTF	TGTGCCAGCAACTTAATGTCCGACGTTAACTATGGCTACACCTTC
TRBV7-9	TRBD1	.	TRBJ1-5	CASSGPGTGFGQPQHF	TGTGCCAGCAGCGGCCCCGGGACAGGGTTCGGTCAGCCCCAGCATTTT
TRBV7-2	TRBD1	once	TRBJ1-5	CASSLWGQINQPQHF	TGTGCCAGCAGCTTATGGGGACAGATAAATCAGCCCCAGCATTTT
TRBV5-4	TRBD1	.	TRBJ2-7	CASSSRDRGSYEQYF	TGTGCCAGCAGTTCGAGGGACAGGGGTAGCTACGAGCAGTACTTC
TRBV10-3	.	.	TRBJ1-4	CATGAGVEEKLFF	TGTGCCACCGGTGCAGGGGTGGAGGAAAAACTGTTTTTT
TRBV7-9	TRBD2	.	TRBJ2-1	CASSLVAGTYNEQFF	TGTGCCAGCAGCTTAGTAGCGGGAACCTACAATGAGCAGTTCTTC
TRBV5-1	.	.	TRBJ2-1	CASSLAGGGMGNEQFF	TGCGCCAGCAGCTTGGCCGGAGGGGGCATGGGCAATGAGCAGTTCTTC
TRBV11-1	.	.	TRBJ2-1	CASSLNTYNEQFF	TGTGCCAGCAGCTTAAACACCTACAATGAGCAGTTCTTC
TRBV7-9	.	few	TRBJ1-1	CASSGRGTNTEAFF	TGTGCCTCTTCTGGGAGGGGTACGAACACTGAAGCTTTCTTT
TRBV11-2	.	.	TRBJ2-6	CASSLVGRGANVLTF	TGTGCCAGCAGCTTAGTAGGGCGCGGGGCCAACGTCCTGACTTTC